This T cell receptor beta chain was found in a study of shared clonotypes between healthy human individuals. Study-level points and caveats: Only a few donors were included, so the genetic and exposure-history diversity represented was limited. Rarefaction showed sorted-subset sequencing was incomplete despite large depth.

Per germline, CDR1 SGHAT and CDR2 FQNNGV. The CDR3 spans 16 residues. V shed 5 bases, J shed 10 bases, and the junction held 14 bases outside the gene matches. 200 to 250 ng DNA, tens of thousands of T cell genomes, went into each sorted-subset replicate PCR. In the authors' workflow: With immunoSEQ giving junction-only sequences and no quality scores, filtering differed. Produced via immunoSEQ multiplex PCR; TCRdb's table is partial and in-frame only. That table gives V, J and clone size, and the DNA gave D and trimming. The sample carries over a million clones, around 78% recorded once. Comments on this clone: Antigen unknown.

Sequenced: memory CD4+ T cells from PBMCs. Subset specified: CD45RA-negative fraction. J is TRBJ2-1 and V is TRBV11-2; 10 nucleotides agree with TRBD1. This sequence was found in a man younger than 35 in good health. Some clones in this sample may be carry-over from other donors' samples. CDR3 protein: CASSQGRRTGGDEQFF. The CDR3 DNA reads as TGTGCCAGCAGCCAGGGACGAAGGACAGGGGGGGACGAGCAGTTCTTC.